This TCR beta chain appears in the sequencing data of a study of T cell changes during pregnancy in multiple sclerosis. The assay was immunoSEQ multiplex PCR, and TCRdb's table has in-frame clones only and misses some. The sample lists 100,000 to 140,000 clones, just under 95% seen once, with more than 0.65% in the top ten. The germline CDR1 and CDR2 sequences are LNHNV and YYDKDF (reference sequence). This CDR3 is built from 15 residues. Between the trimmed V and J ends, which lost 1 base and 0 bases, there was a span of 9 bases. This material consisted of peripheral blood, taken in the third trimester of pregnancy. This sequence originates from a female donor in good health, enrolled as a control in a pregnancy study. The V call is TRBV15, the J call TRBJ2-5; D gene unclear. CDR3 protein: CATSRATNYQETQYF. DNA for the CDR3: TGTGCCACCAGCAGAGCTACGAATTACCAAGAGACCCAGTACTTC.